This TCR beta chain was sequenced during a study of graft-versus-host responses after intestinal transplantation (dated by TCRdb to the early 2020s). Concerning the study at large: Recipients received multivisceral, liver-intestinal, or isolated intestinal transplants. Of the 20 to 25 intestinal transplant recipients enrolled in the cohort, one of whom was a retransplant, a few patients without pretransplant specimens were excluded. Graft-versus-host and host-versus-graft alloreactive T cell clones were tracked in the graft, circulation and bone marrow after intestinal transplantation using bulk TCR-beta CDR3 sequencing. All recipients received anti-thymocyte globulin induction followed by maintenance tacrolimus and steroids for about three years. Donor T cell macrochimerism was defined as a peak of at least 4% donor T cells among recipient peripheral blood mononuclear cells. Alloreactive clones were identified by sequencing pre-transplant mixed lymphocyte reaction products and comparing them with unstimulated pre-transplant donor and recipient T cells. Rather than being sequenced by the commercial service, samples from a few later patients were sequenced in-house on an Illumina MiSeq and processed with MiXCR.

Libraries were built with the immunoSEQ multiplex PCR assay. For most patients, genomic DNA was isolated with the Qiagen DNeasy Blood and Tissue Kit and sent frozen to Adaptive Biotechnologies for TCR sequencing. For most patients, high-throughput TCR-beta CDR3 sequencing of genomic DNA was performed by Adaptive Biotechnologies. Turning to the authors' computational methods: Adaptive's ImmunoSEQ software supplied the TCR sequencing data for 18 patients, while MiXCR and VDJtools were used to process three other patients. To correct CD4 versus CD8 sorting errors, any sequence found in both subsets at a frequency ratio below 5:1 was removed. CDR3 nucleotide sequences shared between donor and recipient were removed because their origin could not be assigned. To be classed as alloreactive, a clone needed at least 2-fold expansion over unstimulated cells and a minimum CFSE-low frequency of 0.002% (template counts) or 0.001% (read counts). Clones detected in sequenced pre-transplant spleen, lymph node, or MLR CFSE-low populations of the donor or recipient were defined as mappable. Cumulative frequency of alloreactive clones was calculated as a percentage of all sequences weighted by copy number. Here the immuneACCESS table is served through TCRdb, limited to in-frame sequences with V and J called. Missing clones are a known gap in these copies; in checked studies unresolved V genes cover under half, and the rest lacks a known reason. The V and J calls and clone size are taken from that table; D and trimming were inferred from the DNA. Counted in this sample were 90,000 to 130,000 clones; 85% to 95% of them appeared once. The top ten hold less than 1.5% of the sample.

About this clone: There is no known antigen for this receptor. Per-base quality was not reported, and no clone a single base away is much larger than it.

The time point label, as the study defines it: cells obtained before transplantation from donor or recipient. CD3+CD4+ and CD3+CD8+ populations were FACS-sorted from unstimulated pre-transplant donor and recipient cells taken from spleen or lymph nodes. Reading the germline V gene gives CDR1 MGHRA and CDR2 YSYEKL. Taken from cysteine to phenylalanine, the CDR3 has 15 residues. This entry keeps only the CDR3 DNA: 45 bases, framed from base 1. V is pared back by 2 bases and J by 0 bases, with 11 bases lying between the germline termini. What the work shows at the level of the full study, not this receptor alone: Conclusions were limited by the relatively low number and heterogeneity of intestinal transplant patients. Patients with donor T cell macrochimerism had high GvH to HvG T cell clonal ratios in their allografts. GvH clones were found in recipient bone marrow, and some of the GvH clones appeared earlier in ileal mucosa or blood, which is consistent with an intestinal mucosal origin. Early after transplant, peak levels of circulating GvH clones were found to be associated with declines in HvG clones.

The material was unstimulated CD8+ T cells sorted from spleen or lymph node cells, obtained before transplant. The sequence came from a human donor who was the organ donor for an intestinal transplant. The chain joins TRBV4-1 to TRBJ2-7; no confident D gene assignment can be made. For the CDR3, the sequence is CASSQSLSSSYEQYF. In nucleotide form, the sequence is TGCGCCAGCAGCCAATCACTCTCCAGCTCCTACGAGCAGTACTTC.